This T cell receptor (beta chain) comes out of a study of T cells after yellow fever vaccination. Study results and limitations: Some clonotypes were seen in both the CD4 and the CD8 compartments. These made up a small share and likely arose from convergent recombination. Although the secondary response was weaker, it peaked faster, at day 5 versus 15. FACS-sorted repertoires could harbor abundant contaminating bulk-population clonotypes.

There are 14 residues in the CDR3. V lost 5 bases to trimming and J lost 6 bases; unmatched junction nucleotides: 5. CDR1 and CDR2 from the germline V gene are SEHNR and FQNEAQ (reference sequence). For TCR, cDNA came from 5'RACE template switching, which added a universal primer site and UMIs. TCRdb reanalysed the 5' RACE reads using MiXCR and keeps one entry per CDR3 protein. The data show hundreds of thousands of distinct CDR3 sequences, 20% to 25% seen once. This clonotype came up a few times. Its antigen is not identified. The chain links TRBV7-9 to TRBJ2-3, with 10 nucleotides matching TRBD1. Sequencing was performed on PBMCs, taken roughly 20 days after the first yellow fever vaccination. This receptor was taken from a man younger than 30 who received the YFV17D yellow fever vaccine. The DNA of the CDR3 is TGTGCCAGCAGCAGACAGGGGGCTCGGGATACGCAGTATTTT. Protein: CASSRQGARDTQYF.